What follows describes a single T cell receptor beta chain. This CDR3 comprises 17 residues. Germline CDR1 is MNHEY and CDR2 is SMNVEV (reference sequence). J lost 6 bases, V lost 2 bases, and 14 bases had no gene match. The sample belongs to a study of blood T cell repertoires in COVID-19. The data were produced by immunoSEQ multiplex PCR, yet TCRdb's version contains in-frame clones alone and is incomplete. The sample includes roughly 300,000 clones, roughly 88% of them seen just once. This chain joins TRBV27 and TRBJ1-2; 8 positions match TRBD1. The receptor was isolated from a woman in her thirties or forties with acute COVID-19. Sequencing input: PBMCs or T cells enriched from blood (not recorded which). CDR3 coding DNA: TGTGCCAGCAGTTTAAGGCCCCTAGATACAGGGGGAGATGGCTACACCTTC. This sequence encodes CASSLRPLDTGGDGYTF.